This record covers a single T cell receptor (beta chain). The data were taken from a study of cytomegalovirus exposure and HLA in healthy donors. The overall study: Earlier, roughly 120 million unique TCR beta sequences were recovered from roughly 180 million T cells by an analysis.

Amplification used 60 Vbeta primers and 13 Jbeta primers. Only in-frame clones appear in the TCRdb table, and some are missing; sequencing was by immunoSEQ multiplex PCR. The table lists fewer than 250,000 clones, almost 80% of them singletons. Sample: PBMCs. This clonotype originated in a male donor in good health and CMV-seronegative.

The CDR3 bases are TGTGCCAGCAGCCCGTCTAGCGGGCTACGCGGGCAGTACTTC. Protein sequence: CASSPSSGLRGQYF. V gene TRBV27 combines with J gene TRBJ2-7; TRBD2 aligns across 8 bases. The V segment lost 6 bases and the J segment 9 bases; nucleotides outside the gene matches: 13. The CDR3 has 14 residues. Germline values: CDR1 MNHEY, CDR2 SMNVEV (reference sequence).